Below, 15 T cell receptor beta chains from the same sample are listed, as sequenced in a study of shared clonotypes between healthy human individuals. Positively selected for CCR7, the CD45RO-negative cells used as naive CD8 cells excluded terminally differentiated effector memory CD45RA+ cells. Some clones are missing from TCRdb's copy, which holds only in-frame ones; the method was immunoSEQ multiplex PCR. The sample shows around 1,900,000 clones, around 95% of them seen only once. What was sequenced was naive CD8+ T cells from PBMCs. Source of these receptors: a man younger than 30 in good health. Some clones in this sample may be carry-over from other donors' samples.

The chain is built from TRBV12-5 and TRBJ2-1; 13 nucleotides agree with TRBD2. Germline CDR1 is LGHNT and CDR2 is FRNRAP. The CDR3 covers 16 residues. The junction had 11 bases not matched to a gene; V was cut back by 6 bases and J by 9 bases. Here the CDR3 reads CASGKPGLAGEPEQFF. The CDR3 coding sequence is TGTGCTAGTGGCAAACCTGGACTAGCGGGAGAACCTGAGCAGTTCTTC.

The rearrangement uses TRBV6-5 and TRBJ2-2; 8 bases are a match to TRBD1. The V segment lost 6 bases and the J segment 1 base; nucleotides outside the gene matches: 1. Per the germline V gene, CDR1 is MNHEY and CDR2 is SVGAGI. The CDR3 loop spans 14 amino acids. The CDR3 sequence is CASRGQVNTGELFF. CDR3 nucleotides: TGTGCCAGCAGGGGACAGGTGAACACCGGGGAGCTGTTTTTT.

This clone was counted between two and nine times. The CDR3 is CASSELITEAFF. CDR3 coding DNA: TGTGCCAGCAGTGAATTGATTACTGAAGCTTTCTTT. The rearrangement uses TRBV6-1 and TRBJ1-1, with unresolved D. The germline V gene encodes CDR1 MNHNS and CDR2 SASEGT. The CDR3 is 12 residues long. Trimming pared 2 bases from V and 5 bases from J, leaving 6 bases between.

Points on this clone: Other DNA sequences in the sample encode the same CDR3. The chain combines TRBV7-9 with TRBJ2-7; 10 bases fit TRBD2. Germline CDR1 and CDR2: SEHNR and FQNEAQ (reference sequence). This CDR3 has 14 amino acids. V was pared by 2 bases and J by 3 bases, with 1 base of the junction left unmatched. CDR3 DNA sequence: TGTGCCAGCAGCTTATTAGCGGGAGGCTACGAGCAGTACTTC. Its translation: CASSLLAGGYEQYF.

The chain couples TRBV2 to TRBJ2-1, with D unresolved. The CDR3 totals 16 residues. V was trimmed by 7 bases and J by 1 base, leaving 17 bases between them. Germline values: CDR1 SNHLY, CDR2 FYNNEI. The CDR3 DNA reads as TGTGCCAGCACTCCTGCCGCAATTGCTTCCTACAATGAGCAGTTCTTC. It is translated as CASTPAAIASYNEQFF.

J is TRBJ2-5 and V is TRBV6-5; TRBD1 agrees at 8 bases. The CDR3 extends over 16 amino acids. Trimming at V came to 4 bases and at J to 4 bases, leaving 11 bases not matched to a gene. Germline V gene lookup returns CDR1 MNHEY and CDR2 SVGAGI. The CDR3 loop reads CASSWAGTGGTETQYF. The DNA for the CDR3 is TGTGCCAGCAGTTGGGCCGGGACAGGAGGGACAGAGACCCAGTACTTC.

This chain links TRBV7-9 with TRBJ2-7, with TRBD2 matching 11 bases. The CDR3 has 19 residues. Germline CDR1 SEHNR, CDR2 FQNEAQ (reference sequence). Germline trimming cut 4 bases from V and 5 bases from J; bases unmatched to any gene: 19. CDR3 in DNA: TGTGCCAGCAGCTCACCTATCAACCTACTAGCGGGAGCTTACGACGAGCAGTACTTC. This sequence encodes CASSSPINLLAGAYDEQYF.

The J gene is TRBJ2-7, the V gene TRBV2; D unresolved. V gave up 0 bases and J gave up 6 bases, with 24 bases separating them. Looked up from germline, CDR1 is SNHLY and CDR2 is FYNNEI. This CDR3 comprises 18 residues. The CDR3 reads CASSEALVRSFLFSEQYF. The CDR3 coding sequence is TGTGCCAGCAGTGAAGCCTTGGTTAGGTCATTCCTATTCTCCGAGCAGTACTTC. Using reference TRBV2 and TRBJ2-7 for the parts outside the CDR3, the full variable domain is EPEVTQTPSHQVTQMGQEVILRCVPISNHLYFYWYRQILGQKVEFLVSFYNNEISEKSEIFDDQFSVERPDGSNFTLKIRSTKLEDSAMYFCASSEALVRSFLFSEQYFGPGTRLTVT.

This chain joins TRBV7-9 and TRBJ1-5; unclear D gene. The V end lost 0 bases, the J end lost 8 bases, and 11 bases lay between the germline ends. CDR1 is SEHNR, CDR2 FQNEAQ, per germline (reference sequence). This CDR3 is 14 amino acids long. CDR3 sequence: CASSLAGSWEPQHF. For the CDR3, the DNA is TGTGCCAGCAGCTTAGCGGGGAGCTGGGAGCCCCAGCATTTT.

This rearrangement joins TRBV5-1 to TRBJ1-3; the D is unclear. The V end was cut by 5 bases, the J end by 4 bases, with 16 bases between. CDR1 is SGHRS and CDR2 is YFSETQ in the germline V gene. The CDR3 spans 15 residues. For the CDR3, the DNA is TGCGCCAGCAGTAATACGGGGTCCTCCGGAAACACCATATATTTT. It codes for CASSNTGSSGNTIYF.

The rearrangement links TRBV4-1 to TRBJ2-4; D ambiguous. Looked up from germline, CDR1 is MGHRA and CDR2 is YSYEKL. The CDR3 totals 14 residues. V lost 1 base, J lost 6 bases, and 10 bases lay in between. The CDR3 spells CASSQAGLANIQYF. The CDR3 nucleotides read TGCGCCAGCAGCCAAGCGGGCCTTGCAAACATTCAGTACTTC.

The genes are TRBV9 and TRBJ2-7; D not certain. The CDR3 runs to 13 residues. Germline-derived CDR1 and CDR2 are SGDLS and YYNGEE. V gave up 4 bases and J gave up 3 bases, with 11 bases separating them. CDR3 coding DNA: TGTGCCAGCAGCCGCATGGGGAACTACGAGCAGTACTTC. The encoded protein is CASSRMGNYEQYF. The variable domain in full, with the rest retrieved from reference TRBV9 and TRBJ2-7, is DSGVTQTPKHLITATGQRVTLRCSPRSGDLSVYWYQQSLDQGLQFLIQYYNGEERAKGNILERFSAQQFPDLHSELNLSSLELGDSALYFCASSRMGNYEQYFGPGTRLTVT.

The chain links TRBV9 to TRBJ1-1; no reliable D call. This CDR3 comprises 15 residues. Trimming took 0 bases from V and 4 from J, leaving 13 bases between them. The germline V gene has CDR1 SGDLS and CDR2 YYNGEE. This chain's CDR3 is CASSVAGVASTEAFF. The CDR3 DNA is TGTGCCAGCAGCGTAGCTGGAGTGGCGAGCACTGAAGCTTTCTTT.

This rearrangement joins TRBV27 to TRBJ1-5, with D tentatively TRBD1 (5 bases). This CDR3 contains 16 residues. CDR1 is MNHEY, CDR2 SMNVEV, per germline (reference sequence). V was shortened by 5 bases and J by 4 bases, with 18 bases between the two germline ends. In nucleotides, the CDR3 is TGTGCCAGCAGTCCCTCCTCGGGGGAGTTTAATCAGCCCCAGCATTTT. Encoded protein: CASSPSSGEFNQPQHF.

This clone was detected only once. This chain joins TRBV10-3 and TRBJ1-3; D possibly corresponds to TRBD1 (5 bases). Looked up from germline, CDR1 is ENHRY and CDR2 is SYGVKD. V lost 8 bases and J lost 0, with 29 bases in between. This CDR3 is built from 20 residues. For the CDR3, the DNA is TGTGCCATCGTGGGGGGTTCTGGCCCTGCTTCCGAATCCTCTGGAAACACCATATATTTT. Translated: CAIVGGSGPASESSGNTIYF.